Shown below are 7 T cell receptor beta chains from a single sample sequenced in a study of a mutant IDH1 vaccine in newly diagnosed glioma. The sample's time point: baseline, week 1 (first vaccination visit). Noted treatment: pre-vaccination baseline after standard-of-care therapy. The table came from immunoSEQ multiplex PCR; TCRdb's copy has only in-frame clones and leaves some out. The repertoire consists of about 68,000 clones, with more than 65% occurring once and the leading ten covering around 8.5%. Sequencing was performed on PBMCs, taken from a glioma patient treated with radiotherapy, temozolomide or both. The source of these receptors is a man aged 50-59 years with glioma.

The chain joins TRBV6-5 to TRBJ2-7, with D perhaps TRBD1 (6 bases). V dropped 2 bases and J dropped 4 bases, with 15 bases sitting between them. In germline, CDR1 is MNHEY, CDR2 SVGAGI. The CDR3 loop spans 15 amino acids. CDR3 protein: CASSYSSGGEYEQYF. DNA of the CDR3: TGTGCCAGCAGTTACAGTTCTGGGGGCGAATACGAGCAGTACTTC.

This clone has more than one count but fewer than ten. The chain combines TRBV6-6 with TRBJ1-5; unclear D gene. Trimming shortened V by 6 bases and J by 6 bases, and 9 bases separated the two germline ends. In germline, CDR1 is MNHNY, CDR2 SVGAGI (reference sequence). The CDR3 sequence is 12 residues long. The CDR3 DNA reads TGTGCCAGCAGCCATCGTCGTCAGCCCCAGCATTTT. Its translation is CASSHRRQPQHF.

This clone is a singleton in its sample. The chain joins TRBV6-6 to TRBJ2-3, with unresolved D. The V end lost 5 bases, the J end lost 6 bases, and 6 bases lay between the germline ends. The CDR3 extends over 11 amino acids. Germline CDR1 and CDR2: MNHNY and SVGAGI (reference sequence). CDR3 loop: CASSIVDTQYF. The CDR3 DNA reads TGTGCCAGCAGTATTGTTGATACGCAGTATTTT.

The V gene is TRBV11-1, the J gene TRBJ1-4; D is ambiguous. Germline CDR1 is SGHAT and CDR2 is FQDESV (reference sequence). The CDR3 sequence is 13 residues long. The ends were cut back, 7 bases at V and 2 bases at J, with 8 bases in the middle. The CDR3 bases are TGTGCCAGCATGGACGACACTAATGAAAAACTGTTTTTT. Its translation: CASMDDTNEKLFF.

The rearrangement joins TRBV7-9 to TRBJ1-5; the match to TRBD1 covers 9 bases. The junction had 4 bases not matched to a gene; V was cut back by 5 bases and J by 5 bases. The CDR3 contains 14 residues. Germline CDR1 SEHNR, CDR2 FQNEAQ (reference sequence). This chain's CDR3 is CASSGTGWDQPQHF. CDR3 DNA: TGTGCCAGCAGCGGGACAGGGTGGGATCAGCCCCAGCATTTT.

The chain employs TRBV6-1 and TRBJ2-1; no definite D call. The germline gives CDR1 MNHNS, CDR2 SASEGT. The CDR3 is 12 residues long. V was shortened by 7 bases and J by 3 bases, with 7 bases between the two germline ends. The CDR3, as DNA: TGTGCCAGCAAGGAACTCTACAATGAGCAGTTCTTC. This sequence encodes CASKELYNEQFF.

The rearrangement links TRBV7-2 to TRBJ1-2, with D perhaps TRBD1 (5 bases). This CDR3 is built from 15 residues. V lost 4 bases and J 2 bases, leaving 14 bases between the germline ends. CDR1 and CDR2 (germline): SGHTA, FQGNSA. The CDR3 DNA follows: TGTGCCAGCAGCTACAACACGGGGGAGAACTATGGCTACACCTTC. It is translated as CASSYNTGENYGYTF.